Described below is a single T cell receptor (beta chain) sequence and its context. These data originate in a study of blood T cell repertoires in COVID-19. Only in-frame clones appear in the TCRdb table, and some are missing; sequencing was by immunoSEQ multiplex PCR. In the table there are 120,000 to 150,000 clones, around 81% of which are singletons. The source is a man aged 60 to 69 with active or convalescent COVID-19. Sequenced sample: peripheral blood.

The CDR3 region has the DNA TGTGCCAGCAGTTACGGAGCGGGGACCCAGCATTTT. It specifies CASSYGAGTQHF. The V and J genes are TRBV6-2 or TRBV6-3 and TRBJ1-5; D remains unclear. The germline V gene encodes CDR1 MNHEY and CDR2 SVGEGT. Trimming stripped 2 bases from V and 11 bases from J, with 10 bases between. The CDR3 is made up of 12 amino acids.